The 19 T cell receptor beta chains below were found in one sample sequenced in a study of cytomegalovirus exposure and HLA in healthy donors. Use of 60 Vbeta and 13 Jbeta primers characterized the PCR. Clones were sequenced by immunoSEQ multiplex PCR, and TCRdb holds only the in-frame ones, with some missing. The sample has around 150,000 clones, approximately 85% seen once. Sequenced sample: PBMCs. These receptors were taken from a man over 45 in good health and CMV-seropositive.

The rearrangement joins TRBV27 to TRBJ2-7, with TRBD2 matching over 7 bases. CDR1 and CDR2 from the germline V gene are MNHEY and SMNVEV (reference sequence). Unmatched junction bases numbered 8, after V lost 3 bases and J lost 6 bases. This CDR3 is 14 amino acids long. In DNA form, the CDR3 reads TGTGCCAGCAGTTTCATAAGCGGGGTAGGCGAGCAGTACTTC. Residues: CASSFISGVGEQYF.

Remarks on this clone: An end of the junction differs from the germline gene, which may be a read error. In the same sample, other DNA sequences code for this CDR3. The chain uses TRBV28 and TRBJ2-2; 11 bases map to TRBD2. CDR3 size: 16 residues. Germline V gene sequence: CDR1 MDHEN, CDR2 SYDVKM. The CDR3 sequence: CASNIAGGPSTGELFF. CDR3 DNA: TGTGCCAGCAATATAGCGGGAGGGCCTTCCACCGGGGAGCTATTTTTT.

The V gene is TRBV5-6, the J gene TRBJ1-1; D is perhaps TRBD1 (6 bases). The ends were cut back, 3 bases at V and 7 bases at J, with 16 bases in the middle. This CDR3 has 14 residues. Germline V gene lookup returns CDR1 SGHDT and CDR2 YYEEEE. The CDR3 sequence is CASSYHQGRGEAFF. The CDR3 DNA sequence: TGTGCCAGCAGCTACCACCAGGGGAGGGGTGAAGCTTTCTTT.

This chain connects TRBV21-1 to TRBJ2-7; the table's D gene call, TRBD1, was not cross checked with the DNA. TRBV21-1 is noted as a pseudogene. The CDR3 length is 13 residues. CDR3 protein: CASWTGPSYEQYF. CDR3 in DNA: TGTGCCAGCTGGACAGGTCCGTCCTACGAGCAGTACTTC.

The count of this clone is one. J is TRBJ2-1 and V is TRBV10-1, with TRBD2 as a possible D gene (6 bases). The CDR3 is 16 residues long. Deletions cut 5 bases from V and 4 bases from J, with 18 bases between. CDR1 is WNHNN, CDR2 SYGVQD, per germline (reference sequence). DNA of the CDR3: TGCGCCAGCAGTCCTGTCCCGAGGCGGGGATACAATGAGCAGTTCTTC. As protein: CASSPVPRRGYNEQFF.

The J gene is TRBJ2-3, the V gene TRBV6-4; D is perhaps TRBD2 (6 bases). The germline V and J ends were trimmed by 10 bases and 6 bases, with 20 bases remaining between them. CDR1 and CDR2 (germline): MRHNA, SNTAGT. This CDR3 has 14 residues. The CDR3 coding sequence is TGTGCCACCTCCTCGGGGGTCTTCACGGATACGCAGTATTTT. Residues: CATSSGVFTDTQYF.

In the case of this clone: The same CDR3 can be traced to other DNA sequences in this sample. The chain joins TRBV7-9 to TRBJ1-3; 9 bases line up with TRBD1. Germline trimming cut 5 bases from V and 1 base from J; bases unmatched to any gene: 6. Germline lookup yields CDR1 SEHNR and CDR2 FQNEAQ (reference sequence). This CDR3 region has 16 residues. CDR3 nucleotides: TGTGCCAGCAGCCCCCCGGACAGGGGTTCTGGAAACACCATATATTTT. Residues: CASSPPDRGSGNTIYF.

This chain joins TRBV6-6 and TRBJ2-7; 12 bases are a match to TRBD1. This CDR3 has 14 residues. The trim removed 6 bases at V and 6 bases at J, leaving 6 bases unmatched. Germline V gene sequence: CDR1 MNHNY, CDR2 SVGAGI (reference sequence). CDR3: CASSLWDRGREQYF. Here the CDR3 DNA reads TGTGCCAGCAGCCTATGGGACAGGGGGCGCGAGCAGTACTTC.

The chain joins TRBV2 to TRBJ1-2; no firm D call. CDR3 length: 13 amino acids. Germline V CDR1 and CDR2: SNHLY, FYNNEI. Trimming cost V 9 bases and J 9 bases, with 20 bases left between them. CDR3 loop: CARLPSVSSRYTF. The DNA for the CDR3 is TGTGCCAGACTACCTTCAGTGTCCTCTCGCTACACCTTC.

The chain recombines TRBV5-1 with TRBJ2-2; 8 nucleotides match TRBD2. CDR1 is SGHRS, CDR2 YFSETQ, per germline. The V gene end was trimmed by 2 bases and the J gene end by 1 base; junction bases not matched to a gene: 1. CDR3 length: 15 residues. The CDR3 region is CASSFAGGNTGELFF. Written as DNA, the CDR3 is TGCGCCAGCAGCTTCGCGGGAGGGAACACCGGGGAGCTGTTTTTT.

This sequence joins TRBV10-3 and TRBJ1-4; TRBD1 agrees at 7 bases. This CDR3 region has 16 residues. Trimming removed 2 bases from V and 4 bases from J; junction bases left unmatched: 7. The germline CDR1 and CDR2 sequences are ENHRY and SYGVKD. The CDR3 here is CAISEDRDGNNEKLFF. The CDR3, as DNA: TGTGCCATCAGTGAGGACAGGGATGGGAATAATGAAAAACTGTTTTTT.

CDR3 loop: CASSLDLAHNTDTQYF. The CDR3 nucleotides are TGTGCCAGCAGCTTAGATCTCGCACACAACACAGATACGCAGTATTTT. This chain connects TRBV11-2 to TRBJ2-3; D unresolved. Trimming took off 0 bases at V and 2 bases at J, with 12 bases between the two ends. CDR1 is SGHAT and CDR2 is FQNNGV in the germline V gene. This CDR3 contains 16 residues.

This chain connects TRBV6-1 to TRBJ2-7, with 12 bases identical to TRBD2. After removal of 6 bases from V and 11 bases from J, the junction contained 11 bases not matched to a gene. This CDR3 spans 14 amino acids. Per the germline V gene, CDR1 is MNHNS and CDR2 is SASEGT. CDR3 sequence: CASRPGLAGILKYF. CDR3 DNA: TGTGCCAGCAGGCCGGGACTAGCGGGTATACTTAAGTACTTC.

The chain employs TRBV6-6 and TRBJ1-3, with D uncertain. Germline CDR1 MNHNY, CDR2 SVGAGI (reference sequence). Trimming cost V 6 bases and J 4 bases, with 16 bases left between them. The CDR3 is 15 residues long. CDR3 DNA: TGTGCCAGCAGCAGCCCCGCAATTAGCGGAAACACCATATATTTT. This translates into CASSSPAISGNTIYF.

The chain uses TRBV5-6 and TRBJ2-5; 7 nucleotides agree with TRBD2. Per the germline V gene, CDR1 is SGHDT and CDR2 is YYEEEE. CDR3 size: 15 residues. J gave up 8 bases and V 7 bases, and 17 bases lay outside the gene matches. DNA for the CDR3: TGTGCCAGCTCTGGACTAGTATTTTCGGGGGGAACCCAGTACTTC. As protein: CASSGLVFSGGTQYF.

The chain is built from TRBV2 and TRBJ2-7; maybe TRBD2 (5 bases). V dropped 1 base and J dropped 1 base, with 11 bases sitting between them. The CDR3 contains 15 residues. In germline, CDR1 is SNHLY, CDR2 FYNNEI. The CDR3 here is CASSEGASLSYEQYF. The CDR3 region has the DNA TGTGCCAGCAGTGAAGGGGCTAGCCTATCCTACGAGCAGTACTTC.

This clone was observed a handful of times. CDR3 nucleotides: TGTGCCAGCAGCTTGGTGGCGGAGCCTACCCGGGGGCAGTTCTTC. This codes for CASSLVAEPTRGQFF. The chain is built from TRBV5-4 and TRBJ2-1; D is perhaps TRBD2 (5 bases). V gave up 0 bases and J gave up 12 bases, with 19 bases separating them. From germline, CDR1 is SGHNT and CDR2 YYREEE (reference sequence). The CDR3 spans 15 residues.

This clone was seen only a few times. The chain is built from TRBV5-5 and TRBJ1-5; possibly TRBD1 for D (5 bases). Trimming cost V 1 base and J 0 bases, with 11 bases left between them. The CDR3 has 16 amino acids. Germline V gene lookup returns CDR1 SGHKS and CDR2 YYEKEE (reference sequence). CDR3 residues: CASSLTGQHSNQPQHF. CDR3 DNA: TGTGCCAGCAGCTTGACTGGACAACATAGCAATCAGCCCCAGCATTTT. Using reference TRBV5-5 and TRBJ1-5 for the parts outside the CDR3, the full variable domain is DAGVTQSPTHLIKTRGQQVTLRCSPISGHKSVSWYQQVLGQGPQFIFQYYEKEERGRGNFPDRFSARQFPNYSSELNVNALLLGDSALYLCASSLTGQHSNQPQHFGDGTRLSIL.

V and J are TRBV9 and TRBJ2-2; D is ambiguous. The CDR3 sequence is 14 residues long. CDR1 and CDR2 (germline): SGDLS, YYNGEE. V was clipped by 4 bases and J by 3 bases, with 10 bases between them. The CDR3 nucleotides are TGTGCCAGCAGCACCTACCCCTACACCGGGGAGCTGTTTTTT. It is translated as CASSTYPYTGELFF.